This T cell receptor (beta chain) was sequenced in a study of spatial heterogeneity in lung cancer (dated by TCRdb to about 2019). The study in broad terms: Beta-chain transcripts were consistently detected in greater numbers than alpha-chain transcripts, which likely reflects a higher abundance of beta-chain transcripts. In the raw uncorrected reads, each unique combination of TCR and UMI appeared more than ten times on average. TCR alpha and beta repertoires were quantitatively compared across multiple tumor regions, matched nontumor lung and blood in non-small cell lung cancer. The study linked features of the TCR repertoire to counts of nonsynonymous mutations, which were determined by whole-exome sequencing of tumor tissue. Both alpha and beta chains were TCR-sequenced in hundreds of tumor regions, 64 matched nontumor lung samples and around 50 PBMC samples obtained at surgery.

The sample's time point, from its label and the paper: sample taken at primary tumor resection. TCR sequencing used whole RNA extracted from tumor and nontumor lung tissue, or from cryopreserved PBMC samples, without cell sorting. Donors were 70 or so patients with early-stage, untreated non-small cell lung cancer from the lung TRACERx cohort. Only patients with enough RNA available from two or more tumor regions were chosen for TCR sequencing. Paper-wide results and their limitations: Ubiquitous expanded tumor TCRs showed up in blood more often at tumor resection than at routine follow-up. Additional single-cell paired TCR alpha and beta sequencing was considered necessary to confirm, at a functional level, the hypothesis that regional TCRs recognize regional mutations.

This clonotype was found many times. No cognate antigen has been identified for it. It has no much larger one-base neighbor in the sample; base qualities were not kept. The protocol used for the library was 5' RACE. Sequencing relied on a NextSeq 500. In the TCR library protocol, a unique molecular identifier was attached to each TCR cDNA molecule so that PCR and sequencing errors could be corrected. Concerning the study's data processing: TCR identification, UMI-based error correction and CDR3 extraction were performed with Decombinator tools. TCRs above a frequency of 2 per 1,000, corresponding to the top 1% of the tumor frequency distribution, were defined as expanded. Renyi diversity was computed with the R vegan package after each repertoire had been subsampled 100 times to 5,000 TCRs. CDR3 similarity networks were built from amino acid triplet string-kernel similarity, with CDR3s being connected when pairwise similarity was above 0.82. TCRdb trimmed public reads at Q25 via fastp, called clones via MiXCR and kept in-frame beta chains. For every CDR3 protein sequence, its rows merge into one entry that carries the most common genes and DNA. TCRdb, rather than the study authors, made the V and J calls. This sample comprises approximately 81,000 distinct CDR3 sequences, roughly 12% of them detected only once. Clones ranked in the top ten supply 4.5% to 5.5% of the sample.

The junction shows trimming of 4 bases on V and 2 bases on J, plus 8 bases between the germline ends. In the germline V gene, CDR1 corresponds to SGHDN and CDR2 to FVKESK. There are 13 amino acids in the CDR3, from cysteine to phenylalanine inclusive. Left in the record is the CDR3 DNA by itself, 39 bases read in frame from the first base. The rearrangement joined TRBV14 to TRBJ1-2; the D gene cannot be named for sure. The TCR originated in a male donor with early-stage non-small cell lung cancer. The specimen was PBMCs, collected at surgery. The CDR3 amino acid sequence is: CASSPAGNYGYTF. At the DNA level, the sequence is TGTGCCAGCAGCCCGGCCGGCAACTATGGCTACACCTTC.